These 9 T cell receptor beta chains were sequenced from one sample in a study of blood T cell repertoires in COVID-19. Assay used: immunoSEQ multiplex PCR; TCRdb lists only in-frame clones, some missing. The data contain approximately 53,000 clones, 80% to 85% of them singletons. The sequencing input was peripheral blood. All receptors come from a woman of 80 years or more with COVID-19, enrolled during active disease.

The gene calls are TRBV6-2 or TRBV6-3 and TRBJ2-5; D not certain. The CDR3 contains 14 residues. Germline V gene sequence: CDR1 MNHEY, CDR2 SVGEGT. Trimming took off 4 bases at V and 5 bases at J, with 14 bases between the two ends. This chain's CDR3 is CASSSADPLETQYF. The CDR3 coding sequence is TGTGCCAGCAGTTCCGCGGATCCCTTGGAGACCCAGTACTTC.

This clone was seen more than once but under ten times. The chain uses TRBV2 and TRBJ2-7; 13 bases are a match to TRBD2. Unmatched junction bases numbered 6, after V lost 4 bases and J lost 6 bases. Germline CDR1 reads SNHLY; CDR2 reads FYNNEI. This CDR3 is built from 15 residues. For the CDR3, the DNA is TGTGCCAGCAGTGGGTGGACTAGCGGGAGAGGCGAGCAGTACTTC. Its protein product is CASSGWTSGRGEQYF.

The chain joins TRBV29-1 to TRBJ2-7; D is unresolved. The CDR3 is made up of 13 amino acids. Germline V gives CDR1 SQVTM, CDR2 ANQGSEA. Trimming took off 2 bases at V and 4 bases at J, with 12 bases between the two ends. CDR3 coding DNA: TGCAGCGTTGAACCCCTAGGTAGTTACGAGCAGTACTTC. Amino acid sequence: CSVEPLGSYEQYF.

This clone was counted a single time. V gene TRBV4-1 combines with J gene TRBJ2-6, with 7 nucleotides matching TRBD1. V was clipped by 3 bases and J by 2 bases; unmatched bases: 7. CDR1 is MGHRA and CDR2 is YSYEKL in the germline V gene. CDR3 length equals 17 residues. The DNA of the CDR3 is TGCGCCAGCAGCCAGAACGACAGGGCCGCTGGGGCCAACGTCCTGACTTTC. As protein: CASSQNDRAAGANVLTF.

The genes are TRBV11-2 and TRBJ2-1, with TRBD2 identical over 11 bases. With V trimmed by 5 bases and J by 4 bases, 4 bases remained unmatched. CDR1 is SGHAT, CDR2 FQNNGV, per germline. This CDR3 is 15 amino acids long. The CDR3 DNA reads as TGTGCCAGCAGCCCCCTAGCGGGAGGTTACAATGAGCAGTTCTTC. It yields the protein CASSPLAGGYNEQFF. Full variable domain (rest looked up from reference TRBV11-2 and TRBJ2-1): EAGVAQSPRYKIIEKRQSVAFWCNPISGHATLYWYQQILGQGPKLLIQFQNNGVVDDSQLPKDRFSAERLKGVDSTLKIQPAKLEDSAVYLCASSPLAGGYNEQFFGPGTRLTVL.

The sample holds one count of this clone. The J gene is TRBJ1-1, the V gene TRBV29-1, with D unclear. Germline assignment: CDR1 SQVTM and CDR2 ANQGSEA. The CDR3 loop spans 11 amino acids. V gave up 4 bases and J gave up 2 bases, with 5 bases separating them. The chain's CDR3 is CSVVLNTEAFF. The CDR3 coding sequence is TGCAGCGTTGTACTAAACACTGAAGCTTTCTTT. The entire variable domain, with the rest obtained from reference TRBV29-1 and TRBJ1-1, is as follows: SAVISQKPSRDICQRGTSLTIQCQVDSQVTMMFWYRQQPGQSLTLIATANQGSEATYESGFVIDKFPISRPNLTFSTLTVSNMSPEDSSIYLCSVVLNTEAFFGQGTRLTVV.

J is TRBJ2-7 and V is TRBV6-2 or TRBV6-3; D remains ambiguous. This CDR3 has 12 amino acids. CDR1 is MNHEY and CDR2 is SVGEGT in the germline V gene. V gave up 5 bases and J gave up 1 base, with 6 bases separating them. DNA for the CDR3: TGTGCCAGCAGTAGAGGTTCCTACGAGCAGTACTTC. It specifies CASSRGSYEQYF.

The V and J genes are TRBV28 and TRBJ2-7; 11 positions match TRBD2. The CDR3 consists of 15 residues. Germline V gives CDR1 MDHEN, CDR2 SYDVKM. Unmatched junction bases numbered 6, after V lost 2 bases and J lost 6 bases. Here the CDR3 DNA reads TGTGCCAGCAGTTTACTAGCGGGAGGACTCTCCGAGCAGTACTTC. It is translated as CASSLLAGGLSEQYF.

This clone appeared a single time. V usage is TRBV5-1 and J usage is TRBJ2-1; 10 bases align to TRBD2. V lost 0 bases and J lost 8; bases outside the gene matches: 8. The CDR3 is made up of 16 amino acids. Germline CDR1 is SGHRS and CDR2 is YFSETQ. The DNA for the CDR3 is TGCGCCAGCAGCTTGGGATCTAGCGGGAGTTGGGATGAGCAGTTCTTC. The encoded protein is CASSLGSSGSWDEQFF.